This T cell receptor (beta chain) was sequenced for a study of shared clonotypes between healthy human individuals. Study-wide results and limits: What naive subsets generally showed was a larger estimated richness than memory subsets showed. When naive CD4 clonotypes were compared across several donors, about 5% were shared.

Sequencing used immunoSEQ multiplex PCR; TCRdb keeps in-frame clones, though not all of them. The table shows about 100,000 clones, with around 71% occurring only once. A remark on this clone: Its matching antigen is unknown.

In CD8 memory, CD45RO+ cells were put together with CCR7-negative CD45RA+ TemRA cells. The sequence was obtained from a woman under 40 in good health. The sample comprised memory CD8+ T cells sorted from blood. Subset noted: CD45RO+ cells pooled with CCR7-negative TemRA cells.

CDR3 loop: CSVESQNTGELFF. As DNA, the CDR3 is TGCAGCGTTGAATCGCAGAACACCGGGGAGCTGTTTTTT. V is TRBV29-1 and J is TRBJ2-2; D is uncertain. The germline CDR1 and CDR2 sequences are SQVTM and ANQGSEA. The V end was cut by 2 bases, the J end by 1 base, with 5 bases between. This CDR3 contains 13 residues.